This paragraph covers one T cell receptor beta chain sequence. Its target antigen remains unknown. Per-base quality was not reported, and no clone a single base away is much larger than it. Patients with autoimmune disease history or receiving systemic immunosuppression were excluded from the trial. Peripheral blood for TCR sequencing was collected from all dose cohorts at baseline, on cycle 4 day 1, and on cycle 7 day 1. The samples were taken from a phase I, first-in-human, multicenter, open-label dose-escalation trial of ivuxolimab. Adults with locally advanced or metastatic head and neck squamous cell, hepatocellular, melanoma or renal cell carcinoma were enrolled in the trial. Before TCR sequencing, CD4+ T cells and CD8+ T cells were sorted from peripheral blood as separate populations. The entry originates in a study of OX40 agonist ivuxolimab in advanced cancers. Describing the broader study: The costimulatory receptor OX40 (CD134) was targeted by ivuxolimab, a fully human IgG2 agonistic monoclonal antibody. Of the 52 patients in dose escalation, some 19 had hepatocellular carcinoma, some 15 had melanoma, 9 had renal cell carcinoma and 9 had head and neck cancer. Partial responses were achieved by three dose-escalation patients, of whom one had hepatocellular carcinoma and two had cutaneous melanoma. Patients were allowed to have had prior anti-PD-1, anti-PD-L1 or anti-CTLA-4 therapy, and roughly two fifths of the dose-escalation patients had been treated with checkpoint inhibitors. The dose-escalation cohort was 80% to 90% male with a mean age of about 60 years, ranging from roughly 23 to 79. The point of sequencing TCRbeta in the periphery was to test whether ivuxolimab changed TCR sequence diversity and drove clonal T-cell expansion. The paper reports the monotherapy dose-escalation portion (N of about 50 patients) of the phase I ivuxolimab trial. Intravenous ivuxolimab was administered to patients every 2 weeks at six dose levels: 0.01, 0.1, 0.3, 1.5, 3 and 10 mg/kg. Here is what the overall study found, with its caveats: At doses from 0.1 to 3.0 mg/kg, clonal expansion was seen in both CD4+ and CD8+ blood T cells between baseline and week 6. In partial responders in the 0.1-3.0 mg/kg groups, normalized peripheral clonal expansion was found to be among the lowest, especially among CD8+ T cells. Which antigens the clonally expanded peripheral T cells were specific for was not determined. Low levels of normalized T-cell clonal expansion were also shown by some nonresponding patients. After ivuxolimab, expanded clones were on average more numerous among CD8+ T cells than among CD4+ T cells.

Genomic DNA was extracted from sorted cells for sequencing of the TCRbeta CDR3 region. TCRbeta CDR3 regions were sequenced using the immunoSEQ Assay. The clones in this table, taken by TCRdb from immuneACCESS, are in-frame only. Not every clone is retained; where verified, under half of the shortfall comes from an unresolved V gene, and the cause of the rest is unknown. The sample data list roughly 50,000 clones, and over 85% of these were observed just once. The ten largest clonotypes hold more than 5% of the sample. Trimming removed 8 bases from V and 6 bases from J, leaving 16 bases between the germline ends. The CDR3 covers 14 residues, taking in both the cysteine and the phenylalanine. Left in the record is the CDR3 DNA by itself, 42 bases read in frame from the first base. CDR1 and CDR2 are drawn from the germline V gene (reference sequence): MNHEY, SMNVEV.

Material: CD4+ or CD8+ T cells sorted from blood, obtained in a trial of the OX40 agonist ivuxolimab. The sequence derives from an adult with an advanced solid tumor such as melanoma, head and neck, liver or kidney cancer. This sequence uses TRBV27 and TRBJ1-4, with the D gene uncertain. CDR3 loop: CASGIPDMDEKLFF. The nucleotide sequence reads TGTGCCAGCGGAATCCCTGACATGGATGAAAAACTGTTTTTT.